This T cell receptor (beta chain) was observed in a study of OX40 agonist ivuxolimab in advanced cancers. Regarding the study as a whole: In general, CD8+ T cells held more expanded clones than CD4+ did, on average.

Germline V gene lookup returns CDR1 LNHDA and CDR2 SQIVND (reference sequence). This CDR3 has 11 residues. Losses at the gene ends were 9 bases for V and 2 bases for J; bases not matched to a gene: 1. Comment on this clone: Its antigen is unknown.

Measured with immunoSEQ multiplex PCR; TCRdb has only the in-frame clones, and not every one. The sample lists approximately 86,000 clones, roughly 93% occurring once. The clonotype comes from an adult with an advanced solid tumor such as melanoma, head and neck, liver or kidney cancer. The specimen comprised CD4+ or CD8+ T cells sorted from blood, sampled in a trial of the OX40 agonist ivuxolimab. The chain has TRBV19 and TRBJ2-7; TRBD1 agrees at 7 bases. The CDR3 bases are TGTGCCAGCGGGACAGCCTACGAGCAGTACTTC. The encoded protein is CASGTAYEQYF. Full variable domain (rest looked up from reference TRBV19 and TRBJ2-7): DGGITQSPKYLFRKEGQNVTLSCEQNLNHDAMYWYRQDPGQGLRLIYYSQIVNDFQKGDIAEGYSVSREKKESFPLTVTSAQKNPTAFYLCASGTAYEQYFGPGTRLTVT.